This T cell receptor (beta chain) is drawn from a study of blood T cell repertoires in COVID-19. Authors' data handling: Quantification of nucleated cells was approximated via reference gene primer amplification. TCRdb keeps only in-frame clones here, not all; method: immunoSEQ multiplex PCR. Clone size and the V and J calls come from that table; the DNA yielded D and trimming. The table lists around 140,000 clones, about 89% of them singletons, with roughly 2.5% in the top ten. V lost 4 bases to trimming and J lost 3 bases, with 13 bases between them. CDR1 and CDR2 from the germline V gene are SGHTS and YDEGEE. The length of the CDR3 is 14 residues.

This chain joins TRBV5-8 and TRBJ2-5; D may be TRBD2 (5 bases). The TCR originated in a man aged 50 or older with active COVID-19. The sequencing input was peripheral blood. CDR3: CASSVEGRKETQYF. In nucleotides, the CDR3 is TGTGCCAGCAGCGTAGAGGGTCGGAAAGAGACCCAGTACTTC. Full variable domain (remainder filled in from reference TRBV5-8 and TRBJ2-5): EAGVTQSPTHLIKTRGQQATLRCSPISGHTSVYWYQQALGLGLQFLLWYDEGEERNRGNFPPRFSGRQFPNYSSELNVNALELEDSALYLCASSVEGRKETQYFGPGTRLLVL.